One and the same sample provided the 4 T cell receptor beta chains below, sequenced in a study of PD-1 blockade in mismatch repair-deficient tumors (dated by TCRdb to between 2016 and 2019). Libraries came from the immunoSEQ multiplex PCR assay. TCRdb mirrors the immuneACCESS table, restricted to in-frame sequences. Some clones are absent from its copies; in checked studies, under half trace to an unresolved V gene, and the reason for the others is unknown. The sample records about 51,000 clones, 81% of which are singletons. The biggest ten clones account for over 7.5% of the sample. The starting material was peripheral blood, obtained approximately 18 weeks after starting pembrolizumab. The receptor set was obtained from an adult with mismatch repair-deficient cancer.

Here the CDR3 DNA reads TGTGCCAGCAGCTTTAGTGGCGCGGGGGCGGGAGGGGCCAACGTCCTGACTTTC. Its translation: CASSFSGAGAGGANVLTF. The chain is built from TRBV7-3 and TRBJ2-6, with TRBD2 as a possible D gene (7 bases). Per the germline V gene, CDR1 is SGHTA and CDR2 is FQGTGA. There are 18 residues in the CDR3. V was trimmed by 3 bases and J by 4 bases, leaving 19 bases between them.

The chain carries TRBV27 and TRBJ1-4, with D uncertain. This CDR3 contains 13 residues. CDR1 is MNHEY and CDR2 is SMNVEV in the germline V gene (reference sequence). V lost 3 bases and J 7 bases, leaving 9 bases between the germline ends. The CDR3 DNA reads TGTGCCAGCAGTTTGAAGCCCTTTGAAAAACTGTTTTTT. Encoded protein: CASSLKPFEKLFF. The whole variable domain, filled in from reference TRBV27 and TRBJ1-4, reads EAQVTQNPRYLITVTGKKLTVTCSQNMNHEYMSWYRQDPGLGLRQIYYSMNVEVTDKGDVPEGYKVSRKEKRNFPLILESPSPNQTSLYFCASSLKPFEKLFFGSGTQLSVL.

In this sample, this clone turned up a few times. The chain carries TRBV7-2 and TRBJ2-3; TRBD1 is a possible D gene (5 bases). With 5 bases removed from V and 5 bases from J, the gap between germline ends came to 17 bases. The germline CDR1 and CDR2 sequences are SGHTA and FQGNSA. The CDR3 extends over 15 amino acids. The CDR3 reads CASSPRPLRGDTQYF. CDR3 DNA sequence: TGTGCCAGCAGCCCTAGACCTCTAAGGGGAGATACGCAGTATTTT.

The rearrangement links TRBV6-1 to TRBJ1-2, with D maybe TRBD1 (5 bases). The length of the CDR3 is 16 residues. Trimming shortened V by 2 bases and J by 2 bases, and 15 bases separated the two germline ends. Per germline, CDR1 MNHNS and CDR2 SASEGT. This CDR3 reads CASSELRDSFNYGYTF. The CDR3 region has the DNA TGTGCCAGCAGTGAACTCAGGGACTCCTTCAACTATGGCTACACCTTC.